One T cell receptor beta chain is described in this entry. Its antigen is not identified. Per the germline V gene, CDR1 is SGHVS and CDR2 is FNYEAQ. The V and J ends lost 2 bases and 2 bases, in that order; junction bases with no gene match: 11. The CDR3 loop spans 20 amino acids. This specimen belongs to a study of graft-versus-host responses after intestinal transplantation. The protocol was immunoSEQ multiplex PCR, while the TCRdb copy is restricted to in-frame clones and leaves out a portion. In the table there are about 120,000 clones, approximately 96% of which are singletons. The V call is TRBV7-6, the J call TRBJ2-1; 14 positions agree with TRBD2. This TCR derives from a human donor who received an intestinal transplant. This material consisted of unstimulated CD8+ T cells sorted from spleen or lymph node cells, taken before intestinal transplant. The CDR3 spells CASSLRPGLAGVGAYNEQFF. In DNA form, the CDR3 reads TGTGCCAGCAGCTTACGGCCGGGACTAGCGGGAGTAGGCGCCTACAATGAGCAGTTCTTC.